The 2 T cell receptor beta chains reported below all come from one sample, sequenced in a study of blood T cells in healthy people across ages. A sample-barcoded 5' primer and a J-beta primer mix were used in a second PCR of about 7 to 12 cycles. TCRdb processed the 5' RACE reads anew with MiXCR; each CDR3 protein has one entry. The table lists hundreds of thousands of distinct CDR3 sequences, 29% of them singletons. Specimen: blood. The source of these receptors is a woman of 80 years or more in good health.

V usage is TRBV20-1 and J usage is TRBJ2-1; D may correspond to TRBD1 or TRBD2 (5 bases each). Between the trimmed V and J ends, which lost 8 bases and 4 bases, there was a span of 6 bases. Per the germline V gene, CDR1 is DFQATT and CDR2 is SNEGSKA (reference sequence). This CDR3 is built from 10 residues. The CDR3 coding sequence is TGCAGTTGGGGGTACAATGAGCAGTTCTTC. It specifies CSWGYNEQFF.

V is TRBV5-6 and J is TRBJ1-2; possibly TRBD1 for D (6 bases). This CDR3 is built from 13 residues. The V gene lost 0 bases and the J gene lost 13 bases, with 16 bases spanning the gap. CDR1 and CDR2 (germline): SGHDT, YYEEEE. CDR3 region: CASSLDQGSRSTF. The CDR3 DNA reads as TGTGCCAGCAGCTTGGACCAGGGGTCGCGCTCCACCTTC.